This TCR beta chain was profiled in a study of CD8+ T cells in alopecia areata. Study in general: Each day, treated patients took oral tofacitinib twice, at 5 to 10 mg per dose. Study results and limitations: Scalp sample data also include resident alphabeta T cells from normal skin.

Regarding this clone: Its antigen remains unidentified.

Collected material from alopecia areata patients comprised lesional scalp punch biopsies and peripheral blood. J lost 4 bases, V lost 5 bases, and 16 bases had no gene match. Per germline, CDR1 MGHDK and CDR2 SYGVNS. This CDR3 contains 17 residues. Extracted from the samples, RNA was reverse transcribed into cDNA to serve as the sequencing template. Profiling relied on immunoSEQ multiplex PCR, and the TCRdb table lists in-frame clones only, not all of them. The sample consists of 110,000 or so clones, about two fifths of them appearing once. Sequencing was carried out using CD4+ T cells sorted from blood. This receptor was obtained from a human donor with alopecia areata. The rearrangement joins TRBV25-1 to TRBJ2-5; 7 bases are shared with TRBD1. CDR3 protein: CASSKDPGGRLRETQYF. The CDR3, as DNA: TGTGCCAGCAGTAAAGACCCAGGGGGAAGGCTAAGAGAGACCCAGTACTTC.